These 5 T cell receptor beta chains originate from one sample sequenced in a study of blood T cell repertoires in COVID-19. Generated by immunoSEQ multiplex PCR, the TCRdb table keeps only in-frame clones and is missing some. The sample holds 650,000 to 800,000 clones, around 90% seen once. The material sequenced was peripheral blood. These receptors were taken from a young woman with acute or convalescent COVID-19.

The chain joins TRBV28 to TRBJ1-1; 7 bases are shared with TRBD1. The germline V gene has CDR1 MDHEN and CDR2 SYDVKM. The length of the CDR3 is 14 residues. The V segment lost 3 bases and the J segment 1 base; nucleotides outside the gene matches: 2. The CDR3 loop reads CASSLRTGNTEAFF. The CDR3 coding sequence is TGTGCCAGCAGTTTGCGGACAGGGAACACTGAAGCTTTCTTT.

The genes are TRBV18 and TRBJ1-3, with D uncertain. V lost 0 bases and J lost 0, with 9 bases in between. Germline V gene sequence: CDR1 KGHSH, CDR2 LQKENI. The CDR3 spans 16 residues. CDR3 in amino acids: CASSPPLTNSGNTIYF. The CDR3 DNA sequence: TGTGCCAGCTCACCACCTCTAACCAACTCTGGAAACACCATATATTTT.

The V call is TRBV6-5, the J call TRBJ1-2, with 7 bases lining up with TRBD1. Germline V gives CDR1 MNHEY, CDR2 SVGAGI. J lost 0 bases, V lost 6 bases, and 4 bases had no gene match. CDR3 length equals 14 residues. DNA of the CDR3: TGTGCCAGCAGACGACAGGGTCCTAACTATGGCTACACCTTC. This sequence encodes CASRRQGPNYGYTF.

The rearrangement uses TRBV24-1 and TRBJ2-1; D might be TRBD1 (5 bases). The length of the CDR3 is 13 residues. V lost 5 bases, J lost 8 bases, and 12 bases lay in between. From germline, CDR1 is KGHDR and CDR2 SFDVKD. In DNA form, the CDR3 reads TGTGCCACCAGTGTGCAGGGAAGGGATGAGCAGTTCTTC. Its protein is CATSVQGRDEQFF.

The chain uses TRBV6-5 and TRBJ2-4; 10 positions match TRBD1. Germline CDR1 reads MNHEY; CDR2 reads SVGAGI. J was trimmed by 6 bases and V by 0 bases; bases with no gene match: 2. The CDR3 contains 15 residues. Here the CDR3 DNA reads TGTGCCAGCAGTTACTCGGGACAGGGGAGAAACATTCAGTACTTC. Its protein product is CASSYSGQGRNIQYF.